The 26 T cell receptor beta chains listed next were all sequenced from one sample in a study of T cells in narcolepsy. The method was immunoSEQ multiplex PCR; TCRdb's version includes in-frame clones alone and lacks a portion of them. The sample includes approximately 31,000 clones, 84% of them seen just once. Sequenced: CD45RA- memory CD4+ T cells from PBMCs. Source of these receptors: a human donor with narcolepsy.

V gene TRBV9 combines with J gene TRBJ1-4; 8 positions match TRBD1. Germline lookup yields CDR1 SGDLS and CDR2 YYNGEE. The CDR3 is made up of 15 amino acids. V lost 4 bases, J lost 7 bases, and 9 bases stayed unmatched. The CDR3, as DNA: TGTGCCAGCAGCCCTTGGACAGGGAGAGGTGAAAAACTGTTTTTT. As protein: CASSPWTGRGEKLFF.

The chain combines TRBV6-5 with TRBJ2-5; perhaps TRBD1 as D (7 bases). Germline values: CDR1 MNHEY, CDR2 SVGAGI. The CDR3 contains 14 residues. The germline V and J ends were trimmed by 11 bases and 0 bases, with 16 bases remaining between them. Here the CDR3 DNA reads TGTGCCGGTACGACAGGGAGGTACCAAGAGACCCAGTACTTC. Encoded protein: CAGTTGRYQETQYF.

The V and J genes are TRBV6-4 and TRBJ2-5; the D gene is possibly TRBD2 (7 bases). Germline lookup yields CDR1 MRHNA and CDR2 SNTAGT. This CDR3 contains 13 residues. With 6 bases removed from V and 5 bases from J, the gap between germline ends came to 13 bases. The CDR3 here is CASSFRGGETQYF. CDR3 nucleotides: TGTGCCAGCAGCTTCAGGGGAGGGGAGACCCAGTACTTC.

The chain has TRBV2 and TRBJ1-1; D is possibly TRBD1 (6 bases). The CDR3 is 12 residues long. The V end lost 7 bases, the J end lost 7 bases, and 13 bases lay between the germline ends. The V gene's germline CDR1 is SNHLY and CDR2 FYNNEI. The CDR3 sequence: CASNGGAREAFF. The DNA of the CDR3 is TGTGCCAGCAATGGGGGGGCGCGTGAAGCTTTCTTT.

This clone turned up a few times. The chain uses TRBV6-5 and TRBJ1-1; D perhaps matches TRBD1 (5 bases). CDR3 length equals 15 residues. CDR1 and CDR2 (germline): MNHEY, SVGAGI. Trimming removed 6 bases at V and 4 bases at J, with 18 bases between. Here the CDR3 DNA reads TGTGCCAGCAGCCGACACGGTTTGGGGGGCACTGAAGCTTTCTTT. Encoded protein: CASSRHGLGGTEAFF.

This clone occurred a few times. This sequence joins TRBV11-2 and TRBJ1-3; 9 nucleotides agree with TRBD1. V trimming: 5 bases; J trimming: 8 bases; junction bases outside the gene matches: 16. Germline V lookup: CDR1 SGHAT, CDR2 FQNNGV. This CDR3 has 17 residues. CDR3 amino acids: CASSPDRDRVSGDTIYF. Here the CDR3 DNA reads TGTGCCAGCAGCCCGGACCGGGACAGGGTCTCCGGAGACACCATATATTTT.

V is TRBV7-2 and J is TRBJ1-1; D is unresolved. The CDR3 loop spans 14 amino acids. The germline CDR1 and CDR2 sequences are SGHTA and FQGNSA. The V gene lost 1 base and the J gene lost 4 bases, with 10 bases spanning the gap. The CDR3 sequence: CASSLVWVVTEAFF. The CDR3 nucleotides read TGTGCCAGCAGCTTAGTTTGGGTGGTCACTGAAGCTTTCTTT.

The chain uses TRBV7-3 and TRBJ2-5, with TRBD2 as a possible D gene (6 bases). Germline lookup yields CDR1 SGHTA and CDR2 FQGTGA. There are 14 residues in the CDR3. V lost 1 base to trimming and J lost 5 bases, with 11 bases between them. CDR3 in amino acids: CASSLKAGRETQYF. Written as DNA, the CDR3 is TGTGCCAGCAGCTTAAAGGCAGGGAGGGAGACCCAGTACTTC.

The chain joins TRBV6-1 to TRBJ2-1; 7 bases fit TRBD1. The CDR3 length is 14 residues. Germline loops: CDR1 MNHNS, CDR2 SASEGT. With V trimmed by 5 bases and J by 3 bases, 4 bases remained unmatched. The CDR3 protein is CASSPRTGYNEQFF. CDR3 nucleotide sequence: TGTGCCAGCAGTCCCAGGACAGGCTACAATGAGCAGTTCTTC.

The J gene is TRBJ1-1, the V gene TRBV7-9, with D perhaps matching TRBD1 (5 bases). Germline CDR1 SEHNR, CDR2 FQNEAQ (reference sequence). Deletions cut 0 bases from V and 4 bases from J, with 9 bases between. This CDR3 comprises 14 residues. The CDR3 spells CASSLAYGGTEAFF. The CDR3 DNA sequence: TGTGCCAGCAGCTTAGCGTACGGGGGCACTGAAGCTTTCTTT.

The chain links TRBV11-3 to TRBJ2-2, with unresolved D. The CDR3 totals 14 residues. Trimming pared 0 bases from V and 2 bases from J, leaving 4 bases between. Germline V gene sequence: CDR1 SGHNT, CDR2 YENEEA. CDR3 sequence: CASSLEGNTGELFF. DNA for the CDR3: TGTGCCAGCAGCTTAGAGGGTAACACCGGGGAGCTGTTTTTT.

The chain links TRBV5-1 to TRBJ1-2, with D unresolved. V dropped 0 bases and J dropped 1 base, with 4 bases sitting between them. This CDR3 has 13 amino acids. Germline assignment: CDR1 SGHRS and CDR2 YFSETQ. The CDR3 sequence: CASSLADNYGYTF. In DNA form, the CDR3 reads TGCGCCAGCAGCTTGGCCGATAACTATGGCTACACCTTC.

CDR3 loop: CASSPNGPRGDEKLFF. DNA for the CDR3: TGTGCCAGTAGTCCAAATGGACCGAGAGGGGATGAAAAACTGTTTTTT. The chain links TRBV19 to TRBJ1-4; D perhaps matches TRBD1 (5 bases). Per the germline V gene, CDR1 is LNHDA and CDR2 is SQIVND (reference sequence). The CDR3 covers 16 residues. The V end lost 5 bases, the J end lost 6 bases, and 19 bases lay between the germline ends.

The rearrangement joins TRBV19 to TRBJ1-1, with D perhaps TRBD1 (5 bases). CDR3 length equals 13 residues. Looked up from germline, CDR1 is LNHDA and CDR2 is SQIVND (reference sequence). Trimming took off 5 bases at V and 8 bases at J, with 15 bases between the two ends. CDR3 coding DNA: TGTGCCAGTAGTCGGCAGGGAACAGGAGAAGCTTTCTTT. Protein product: CASSRQGTGEAFF.

This rearrangement joins TRBV27 to TRBJ1-5; 8 positions match TRBD1. The CDR3 covers 14 residues. The V segment lost 7 bases and the J segment 10 bases; nucleotides outside the gene matches: 12. Germline values: CDR1 MNHEY, CDR2 SMNVEV (reference sequence). In DNA, the CDR3 is TGTGCCAGCACCTCACGGGACAGGCAGGGACCCCAGCATTTT. Translation: CASTSRDRQGPQHF.

The rearrangement uses TRBV5-7 and TRBJ2-7; D is ambiguous. TRBV5-7 is an ORF; its function is uncertain. This CDR3 spans 9 amino acids. Trimming stripped 2 bases from V and 12 bases from J, with 6 bases between. This chain's CDR3 is CASSFCPYV. The CDR3 nucleotides read TGTGCCAGCAGCTTCTGTCCGTACGTC.

This chain uses TRBV7-6 with TRBJ2-5; D is unresolved. This CDR3 is 15 amino acids long. V was trimmed by 5 bases and J by 5 bases, leaving 18 bases between them. CDR1 and CDR2 (germline): SGHVS, FNYEAQ. CDR3 sequence: CASSRARLDGETQYF. The DNA for the CDR3 is TGTGCCAGCAGCCGGGCCAGGCTGGATGGGGAGACCCAGTACTTC.

This clone was detected only once. The chain has TRBV2 and TRBJ2-6; D might be TRBD1 (5 bases). The CDR3 loop spans 17 amino acids. CDR1 is SNHLY, CDR2 FYNNEI, per germline. The V end was cut by 3 bases, the J end by 0 bases, with 12 bases between. Here the CDR3 reads CASSDWGSPSGANVLTF. The CDR3 DNA follows: TGTGCCAGCAGTGACTGGGGCAGCCCCTCTGGGGCCAACGTCCTGACTTTC.

This chain connects TRBV2 to TRBJ1-4; 7 nucleotides line up with TRBD1. The germline CDR1 and CDR2 sequences are SNHLY and FYNNEI. The CDR3 length is 13 residues. V lost 4 bases, J lost 8 bases, and 4 bases stayed unmatched. CDR3 loop: CASSGGRGEKLFF. The CDR3 nucleotides read TGTGCCAGCAGTGGGGGCAGGGGGGAAAAACTGTTTTTT.

In its sample, this clone was seen a few times. The chain couples TRBV15 to TRBJ1-1, with D hard to call. V shed 3 bases and J shed 1 base, with 9 bases lying between them. Germline V gives CDR1 LNHNV, CDR2 YYDKDF (reference sequence). The CDR3 loop spans 14 amino acids. The CDR3 sequence is CATSRAGQNTEAFF. The CDR3 DNA reads TGTGCCACCAGCAGGGCAGGCCAGAACACTGAAGCTTTCTTT.

This clone has just one count. The chain employs TRBV23-1 and TRBJ1-6, with D perhaps TRBD1 (6 bases). Being an ORF, TRBV23-1 has a function that is uncertain. CDR3 length equals 14 residues. Trimming shortened V by 6 bases and J by 7 bases, and 13 bases separated the two germline ends. The CDR3 reads CASRGVQGNSPLHF. The CDR3 bases are TGCGCCAGCAGGGGTGTACAGGGAAATTCACCCCTCCACTTT.

V and J are TRBV15 and TRBJ2-7, with D perhaps TRBD1 (5 bases). The CDR3 consists of 17 residues. V was pared by 0 bases and J by 5 bases, with 20 bases between. The V gene's germline CDR1 is LNHNV and CDR2 YYDKDF (reference sequence). The CDR3 is CATSREPRVDGSNEQYF. DNA for the CDR3: TGTGCCACCAGCAGAGAACCCAGGGTCGACGGGTCTAACGAGCAGTACTTC.

This clone was picked up one time. This rearrangement joins TRBV7-3 to TRBJ2-1; D uncertain. V gave up 8 bases and J gave up 2 bases, with 16 bases separating them. The CDR3 length is 15 residues. Germline V gene data show CDR1 as SGHTA and CDR2 as FQGTGA. The CDR3 region has the DNA TGTGCCAGCGGAACCCTAGGGTCTGCCTACAATGAGCAGTTCTTC. This sequence encodes CASGTLGSAYNEQFF.

The chain joins TRBV4-1 to TRBJ2-1, with TRBD1 matching over 8 bases. CDR1 and CDR2 from the germline V gene are MGHRA and YSYEKL. J gave up 6 bases and V 6 bases, and 10 bases lay outside the gene matches. The CDR3 runs 15 residues. CDR3: CASRRTGGRANEQFF. In DNA form, the CDR3 reads TGCGCCAGCAGAAGAACAGGGGGGAGAGCCAATGAGCAGTTCTTC.

This clone was recorded a few times. The chain recombines TRBV7-9 with TRBJ1-1; no reliable D call. The germline CDR1 and CDR2 sequences are SEHNR and FQNEAQ (reference sequence). Deletions cut 6 bases from V and 1 base from J, with 9 bases between. This CDR3 is 13 amino acids long. The chain's CDR3 is CASRSTSNTEAFF. The DNA of the CDR3 is TGTGCCAGCAGGTCAACATCGAACACTGAAGCTTTCTTT.

The chain employs TRBV5-4 and TRBJ1-2, with TRBD1 matching 8 bases. The CDR3 has 13 residues. The V gene end was trimmed by 3 bases and the J gene end by 4 bases; junction bases not matched to a gene: 2. Germline lookup yields CDR1 SGHNT and CDR2 YYREEE (reference sequence). The CDR3 sequence: CASSSGQVYGYTF. The CDR3 nucleotides read TGTGCCAGCAGCTCGGGACAGGTCTATGGCTACACCTTC.